This is a list of T cell receptor beta chains from one sample in a study of early stage breast cancer tumors. Profiling relied on immunoSEQ multiplex PCR, and the TCRdb table lists in-frame clones only, not all of them. The sample carries about 36,000 clones, roughly 70% recorded once. The sequenced sample was blood. The receptors here all came from a person between 55 and 70 years old with breast cancer. Both conserved end residues are part of each CDR3. A D gene is named only where the DNA matches it firmly. Rows give clone size only sometimes, using once, few, many, or a class for an expanded clone.

d_gene	v_gene	abundance	j_gene	CDR3aa	CDR3nt
TRBD1	TRBV4-1	-	TRBJ1-4	CASSLSWGTGVSPGQEKLFF	TGCGCCAGCAGCCTCAGCTGGGGGACAGGTGTTTCCCCCGGGCAAGAAAAACTGTTTTTT
-	TRBV5-1	-	TRBJ2-2	CASSFDGAGELFF	TGCGCCAGCAGCTTTGACGGGGCCGGGGAGCTGTTTTTT
TRBD2	TRBV5-1	-	TRBJ2-1	CASSPWGGIGGSNEQFF	TGCGCCAGCAGCCCTTGGGGGGGGATTGGGGGAAGCAATGAGCAGTTCTTC
-	TRBV19	few	TRBJ1-1	CASRSHRVGLDEAFF	TGTGCCAGTAGGTCTCACAGGGTCGGGCTGGATGAAGCTTTCTTT
TRBD2	TRBV9	-	TRBJ2-3	CASSVVGLAAGGTDTQYF	TGTGCCAGCAGCGTAGTCGGACTAGCGGCGGGGGGCACAGATACGCAGTATTTT
-	TRBV1	-	TRBJ1-5	CTSSQDSGANQPQHF	TGCACCAGCAGCCAAGATTCCGGCGCCAATCAGCCCCAGCATTTT
-	TRBV4-1	-	TRBJ2-7	CASSPGTFYEQYF	TGCGCCAGCAGCCCGGGGACCTTCTACGAGCAGTACTTC
-	TRBV5-1	few	TRBJ1-1	CASSSGRQITEAFF	TGCGCCAGCAGCTCGGGACGCCAGATCACTGAAGCTTTCTTT
TRBD1	TRBV12-5	-	TRBJ2-5	CASAKNRGQETQYF	TGTGCTAGTGCTAAAAACAGGGGTCAAGAGACCCAGTACTTC
TRBD2	TRBV18	-	TRBJ2-3	CASSPLAGPTTDTQYF	TGTGCCAGCTCACCCCTAGCGGGACCGACCACAGATACGCAGTATTTT
-	TRBV9	-	TRBJ2-5	CASSVAGGLQETQYF	TGTGCCAGCAGCGTAGCTGGAGGACTTCAAGAGACCCAGTACTTC
-	TRBV6-5	-	TRBJ1-1	CASSHSDRATEAFF	TGTGCCAGCAGCCACTCCGACAGAGCCACTGAAGCTTTCTTT
-	TRBV5-1	once	TRBJ1-1	CASSLGYGGGNTEAFF	TGCGCCAGCAGCTTGGGTTATGGGGGAGGGAACACTGAAGCTTTCTTT
-	TRBV14	-	TRBJ2-7	CASSQGEEYHEQYF	TGTGCCAGCAGCCAAGGGGAAGAGTACCACGAGCAGTACTTC
TRBD2	TRBV6-4	large	TRBJ2-3	CASSPSGEGTDTQYF	TGTGCCAGCAGTCCTAGCGGAGAGGGCACAGATACGCAGTATTTT
-	TRBV7-9	few	TRBJ1-2	CASSKSLFRGRYTF	TGTGCCAGCAGCAAATCCTTGTTCCGAGGTCGCTACACCTTC
-	TRBV9	few	TRBJ2-1	CASSGLPSIYNEQFF	TGTGCCAGCAGCGGTCTACCTAGTATCTACAATGAGCAGTTCTTC
TRBD1	TRBV28	few	TRBJ1-2	CASRSQGGYTANYGYTF	TGTGCCAGCAGAAGCCAGGGGGGGTACACAGCTAACTATGGCTACACCTTC
TRBD1	TRBV7-9	few	TRBJ1-5	CASSLSSQGGQPQHF	TGTGCCAGCAGCTTAAGCTCACAGGGGGGACAGCCCCAGCATTTT
-	TRBV6-6	-	TRBJ1-3	CASSVRSSTNTIYF	TGTGCCAGCAGTGTCCGATCGTCGACGAACACCATATATTTT
-	TRBV15	-	TRBJ1-3	CATSNWDSPGNTIYF	TGTGCCACCAGCAATTGGGACTCCCCTGGAAACACCATATATTTT
TRBD1	TRBV7-6	-	TRBJ2-6	CASSLSGGTGANVLTF	TGTGCCAGCAGCCTTTCAGGGGGCACTGGGGCCAACGTCCTGACTTTC
TRBD2	TRBV7-2	-	TRBJ2-7	CASSLASGGPYEQYF	TGTGCCAGCAGCTTAGCTAGCGGGGGACCCTACGAGCAGTACTTC
TRBD1	TRBV7-2	once	TRBJ2-3	CASSPRQGYTDTQYF	TGTGCCAGCAGCCCTCGACAGGGGTACACAGATACGCAGTATTTT
TRBD2	TRBV9	few	TRBJ2-1	CASSVSGGQNNEQFF	TGTGCCAGCAGCGTATCGGGGGGTCAGAACAATGAGCAGTTCTTC
-	TRBV7-3	-	TRBJ2-3	CASSLTRSTDTQYF	TGTGCCAGCAGCTTGACACGGAGCACAGATACGCAGTATTTT
TRBD2	TRBV19	-	TRBJ2-6	CATTPRGGASGANVLTF	TGTGCCACCACCCCCCGGGGGGGAGCCTCTGGGGCCAACGTCCTGACTTTC
-	TRBV7-9	-	TRBJ2-3	CASSLGTATDTQYF	TGTGCCAGCAGCTTAGGGACAGCAACAGATACGCAGTATTTT